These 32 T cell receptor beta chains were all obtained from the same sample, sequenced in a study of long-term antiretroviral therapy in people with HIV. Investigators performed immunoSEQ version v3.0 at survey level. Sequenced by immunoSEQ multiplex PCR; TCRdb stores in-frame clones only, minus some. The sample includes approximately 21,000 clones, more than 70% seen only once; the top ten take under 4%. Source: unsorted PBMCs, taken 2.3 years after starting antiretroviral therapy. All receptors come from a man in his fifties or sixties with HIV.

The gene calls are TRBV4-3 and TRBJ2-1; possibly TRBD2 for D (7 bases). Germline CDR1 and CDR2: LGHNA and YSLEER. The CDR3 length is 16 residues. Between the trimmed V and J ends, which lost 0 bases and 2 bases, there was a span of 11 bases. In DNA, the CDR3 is TGCGCCAGCAGCCAAGATTGGGGGGGCCCCTACAATGAGCAGTTCTTC. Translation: CASSQDWGGPYNEQFF.

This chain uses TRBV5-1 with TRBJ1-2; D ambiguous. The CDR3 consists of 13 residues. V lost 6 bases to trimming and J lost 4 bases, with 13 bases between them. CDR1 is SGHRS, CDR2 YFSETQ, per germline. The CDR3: CASTPGMSYGYTF. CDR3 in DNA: TGCGCCAGCACCCCCGGGATGTCCTATGGCTACACCTTC.

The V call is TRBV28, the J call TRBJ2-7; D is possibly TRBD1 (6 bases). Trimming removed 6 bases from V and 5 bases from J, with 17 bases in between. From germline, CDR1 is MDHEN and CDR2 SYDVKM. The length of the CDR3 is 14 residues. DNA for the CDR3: TGTGCCAGCAGCCGACTCACAGGGCTGAACGAGCAGTACTTC. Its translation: CASSRLTGLNEQYF.

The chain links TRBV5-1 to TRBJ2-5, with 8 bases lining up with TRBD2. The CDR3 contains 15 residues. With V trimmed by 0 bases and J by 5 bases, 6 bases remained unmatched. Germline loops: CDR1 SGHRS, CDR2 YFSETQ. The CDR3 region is CASSLETGGSETQYF. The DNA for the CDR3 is TGCGCCAGCAGCTTGGAAACGGGAGGGTCTGAGACCCAGTACTTC.

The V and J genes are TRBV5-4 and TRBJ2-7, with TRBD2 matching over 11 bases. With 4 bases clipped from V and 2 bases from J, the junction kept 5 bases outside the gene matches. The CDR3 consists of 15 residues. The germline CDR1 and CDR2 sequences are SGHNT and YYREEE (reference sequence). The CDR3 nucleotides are TGTGCCAGCAGCCCCGGGACTAGCGGACCCTACGAGCAGTACTTC. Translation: CASSPGTSGPYEQYF.

In nucleotides, the CDR3 is TGCGCCAGCAGTGAGAGGGCGACCGGCATAGGGGACGCTTTCTTT. Translation gives CASSERATGIGDAFF. The gene calls are TRBV10-1 and TRBJ1-1, with D possibly TRBD1 on 5 matching bases. The V gene lost 2 bases and the J gene lost 11 bases, with 21 bases spanning the gap. The CDR3 sequence is 15 residues long. Germline CDR1 WNHNN, CDR2 SYGVQD (reference sequence).

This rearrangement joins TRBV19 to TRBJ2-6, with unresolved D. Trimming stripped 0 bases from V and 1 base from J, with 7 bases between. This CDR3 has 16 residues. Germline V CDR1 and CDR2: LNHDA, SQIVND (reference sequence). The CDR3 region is CASSIDPRSGANVLTF. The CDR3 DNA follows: TGTGCCAGTAGTATAGATCCAAGGTCTGGGGCCAACGTCCTGACTTTC.

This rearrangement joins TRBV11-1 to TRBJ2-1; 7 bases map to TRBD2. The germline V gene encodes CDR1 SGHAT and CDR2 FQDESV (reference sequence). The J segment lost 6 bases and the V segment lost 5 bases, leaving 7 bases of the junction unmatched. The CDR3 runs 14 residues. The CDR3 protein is CASSPQTSFNEQFF. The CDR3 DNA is TGTGCCAGCAGCCCACAGACTAGCTTCAATGAGCAGTTCTTC.

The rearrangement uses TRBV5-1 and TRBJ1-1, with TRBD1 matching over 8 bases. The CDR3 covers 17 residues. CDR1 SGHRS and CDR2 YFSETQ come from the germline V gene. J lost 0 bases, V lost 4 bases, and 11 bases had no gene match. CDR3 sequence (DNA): TGCGCCAGCAGCACCGATGGACAGGGCCTATTGAACACTGAAGCTTTCTTT. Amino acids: CASSTDGQGLLNTEAFF.

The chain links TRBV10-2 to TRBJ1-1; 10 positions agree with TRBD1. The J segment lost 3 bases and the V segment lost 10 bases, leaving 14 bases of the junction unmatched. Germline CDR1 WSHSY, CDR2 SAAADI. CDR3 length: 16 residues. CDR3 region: CATFRQGASSDTEAFF. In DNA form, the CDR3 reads TGCGCCACCTTTAGACAGGGGGCGTCGTCGGACACTGAAGCTTTCTTT.

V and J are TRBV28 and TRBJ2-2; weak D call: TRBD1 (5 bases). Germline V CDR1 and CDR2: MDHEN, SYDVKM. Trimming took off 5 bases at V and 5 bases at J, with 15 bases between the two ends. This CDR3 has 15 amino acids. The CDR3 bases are TGTGCCAGCAGTATACGGACATTCGAAACCGGGGAGCTGTTTTTT. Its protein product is CASSIRTFETGELFF. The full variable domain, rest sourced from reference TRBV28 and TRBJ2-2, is DVKVTQSSRYLVKRTGEKVFLECVQDMDHENMFWYRQDPGLGLRLIYFSYDVKMKEKGDIPEGYSVSREKKERFSLILESASTNQTSMYLCASSIRTFETGELFFGEGSRLTVL.

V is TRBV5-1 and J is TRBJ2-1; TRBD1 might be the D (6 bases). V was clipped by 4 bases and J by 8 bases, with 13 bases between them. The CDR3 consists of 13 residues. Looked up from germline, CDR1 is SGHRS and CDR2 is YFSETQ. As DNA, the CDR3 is TGCGCCAGCAGCCTGCAGGGGAGCGATGAGCAGTTCTTC. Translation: CASSLQGSDEQFF.

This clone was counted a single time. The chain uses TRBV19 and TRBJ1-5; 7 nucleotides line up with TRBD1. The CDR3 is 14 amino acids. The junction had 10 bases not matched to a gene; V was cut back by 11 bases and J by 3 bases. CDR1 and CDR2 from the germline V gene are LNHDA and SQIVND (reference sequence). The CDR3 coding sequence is TGTGCCTCTCGGAGGGGACAGCCCAATCAGCCCCAGCATTTT. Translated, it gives CASRRGQPNQPQHF.

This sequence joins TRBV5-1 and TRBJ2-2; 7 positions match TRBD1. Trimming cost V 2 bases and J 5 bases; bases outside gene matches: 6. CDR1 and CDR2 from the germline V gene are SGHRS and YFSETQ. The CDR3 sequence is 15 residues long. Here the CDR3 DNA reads TGCGCCAGCAGCTTAACAGGGGCCGGGACCGGGGAGCTGTTTTTT. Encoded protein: CASSLTGAGTGELFF.

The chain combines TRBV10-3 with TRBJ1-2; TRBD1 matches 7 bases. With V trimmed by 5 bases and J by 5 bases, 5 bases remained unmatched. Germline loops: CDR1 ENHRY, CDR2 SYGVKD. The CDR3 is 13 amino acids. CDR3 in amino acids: CAISIDREYGYTF. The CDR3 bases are TGTGCCATCAGTATAGACAGGGAATATGGCTACACCTTC.

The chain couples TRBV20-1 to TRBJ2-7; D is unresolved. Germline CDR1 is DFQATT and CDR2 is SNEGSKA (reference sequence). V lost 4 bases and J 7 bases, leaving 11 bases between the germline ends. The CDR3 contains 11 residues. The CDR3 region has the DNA TGCAGTGCTATCGGTAGAAGTGAGCAGTACTTC. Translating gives CSAIGRSEQYF.

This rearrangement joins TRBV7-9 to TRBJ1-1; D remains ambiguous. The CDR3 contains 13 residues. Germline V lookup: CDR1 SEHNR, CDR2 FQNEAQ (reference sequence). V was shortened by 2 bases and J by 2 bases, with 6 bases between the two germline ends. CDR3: CASSLSANTEAFF. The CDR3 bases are TGTGCCAGCAGCTTATCTGCAAACACTGAAGCTTTCTTT.

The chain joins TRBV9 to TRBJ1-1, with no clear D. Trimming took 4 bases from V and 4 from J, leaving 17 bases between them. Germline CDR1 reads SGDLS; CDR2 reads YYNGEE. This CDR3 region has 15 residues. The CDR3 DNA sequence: TGTGCCAGCAGCTCCTTAGGTGGGTTCGGCACTGAAGCTTTCTTT. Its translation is CASSSLGGFGTEAFF.

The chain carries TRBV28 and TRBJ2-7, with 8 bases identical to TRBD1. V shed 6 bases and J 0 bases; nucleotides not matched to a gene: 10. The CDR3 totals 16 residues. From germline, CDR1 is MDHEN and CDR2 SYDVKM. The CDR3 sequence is CASSSMDRASSYEQYF. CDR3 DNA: TGTGCCAGCAGCTCCATGGACAGGGCCAGCTCCTACGAGCAGTACTTC.

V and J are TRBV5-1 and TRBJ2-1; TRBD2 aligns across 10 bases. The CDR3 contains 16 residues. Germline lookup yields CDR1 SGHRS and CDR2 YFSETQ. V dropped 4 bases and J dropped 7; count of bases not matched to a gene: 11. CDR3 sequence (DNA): TGCGCCAGCAGCGCAAGGCTAGCGGGGGTTGGGAATGAGCAGTTCTTC. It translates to CASSARLAGVGNEQFF.

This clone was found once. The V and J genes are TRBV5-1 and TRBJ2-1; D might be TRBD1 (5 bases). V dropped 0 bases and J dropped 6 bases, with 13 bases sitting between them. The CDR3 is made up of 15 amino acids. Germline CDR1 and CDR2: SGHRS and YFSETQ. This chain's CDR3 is CASSLEGPQGNEQFF. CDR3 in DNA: TGCGCCAGCAGCTTGGAGGGGCCTCAGGGCAATGAGCAGTTCTTC.

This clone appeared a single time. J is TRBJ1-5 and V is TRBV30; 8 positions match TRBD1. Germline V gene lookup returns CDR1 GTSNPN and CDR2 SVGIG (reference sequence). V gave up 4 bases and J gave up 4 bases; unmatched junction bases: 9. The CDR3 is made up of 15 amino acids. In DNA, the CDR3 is TGTGCCTGGAATCAAGGACAGGGTGTGAATCAGCCCCAGCATTTT. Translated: CAWNQGQGVNQPQHF.

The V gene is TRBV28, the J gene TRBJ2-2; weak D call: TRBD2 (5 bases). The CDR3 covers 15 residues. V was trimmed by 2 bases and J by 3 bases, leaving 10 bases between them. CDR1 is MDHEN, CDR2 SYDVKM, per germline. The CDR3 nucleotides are TGTGCCAGCAGTTTACCGGGATTGGACACCGGGGAGCTGTTTTTT. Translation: CASSLPGLDTGELFF. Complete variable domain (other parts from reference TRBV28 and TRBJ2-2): DVKVTQSSRYLVKRTGEKVFLECVQDMDHENMFWYRQDPGLGLRLIYFSYDVKMKEKGDIPEGYSVSREKKERFSLILESASTNQTSMYLCASSLPGLDTGELFFGEGSRLTVL.

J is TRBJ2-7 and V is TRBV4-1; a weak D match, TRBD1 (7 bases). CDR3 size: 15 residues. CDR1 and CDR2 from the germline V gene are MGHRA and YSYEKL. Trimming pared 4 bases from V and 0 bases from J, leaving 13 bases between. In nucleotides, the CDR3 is TGCGCCAGCAGCCTTCAGGGGGGACTCTCCTACGAGCAGTACTTC. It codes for CASSLQGGLSYEQYF.

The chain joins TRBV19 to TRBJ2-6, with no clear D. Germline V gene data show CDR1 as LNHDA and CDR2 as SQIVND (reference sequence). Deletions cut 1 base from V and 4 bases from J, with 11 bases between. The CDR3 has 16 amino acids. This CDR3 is CASSIGPGEGANVLTF. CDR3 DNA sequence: TGTGCCAGTAGTATAGGACCCGGCGAAGGGGCCAACGTCCTGACTTTC. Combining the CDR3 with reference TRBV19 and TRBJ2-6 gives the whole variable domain DGGITQSPKYLFRKEGQNVTLSCEQNLNHDAMYWYRQDPGQGLRLIYYSQIVNDFQKGDIAEGYSVSREKKESFPLTVTSAQKNPTAFYLCASSIGPGEGANVLTFGAGSRLTVL.

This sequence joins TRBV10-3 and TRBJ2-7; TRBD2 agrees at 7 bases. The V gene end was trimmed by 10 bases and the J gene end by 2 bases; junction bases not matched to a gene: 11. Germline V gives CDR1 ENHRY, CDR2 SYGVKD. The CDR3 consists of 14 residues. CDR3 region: CATSGVGGTYEQYF. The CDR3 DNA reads TGTGCCACCAGCGGGGTCGGTGGCACCTACGAGCAGTACTTC.

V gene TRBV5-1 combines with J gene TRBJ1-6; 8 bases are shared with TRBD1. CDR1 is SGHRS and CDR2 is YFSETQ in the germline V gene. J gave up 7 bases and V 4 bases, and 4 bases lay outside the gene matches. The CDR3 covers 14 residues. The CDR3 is CASSLGQENSPLHF. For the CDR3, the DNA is TGCGCCAGCAGCCTGGGACAGGAGAATTCACCCCTCCACTTT.

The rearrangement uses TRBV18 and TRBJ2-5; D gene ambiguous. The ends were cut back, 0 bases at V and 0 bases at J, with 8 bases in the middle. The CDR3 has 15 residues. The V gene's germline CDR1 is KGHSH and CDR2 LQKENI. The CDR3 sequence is CASSPPTLYQETQYF. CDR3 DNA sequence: TGTGCCAGCTCACCACCGACCCTGTACCAAGAGACCCAGTACTTC.

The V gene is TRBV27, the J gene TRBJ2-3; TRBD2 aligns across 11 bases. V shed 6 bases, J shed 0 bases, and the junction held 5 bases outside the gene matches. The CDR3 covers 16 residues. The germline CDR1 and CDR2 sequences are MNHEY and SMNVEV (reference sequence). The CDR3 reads CASRLGLADSTDTQYF. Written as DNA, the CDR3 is TGTGCCAGCAGATTGGGACTAGCGGATAGCACAGATACGCAGTATTTT.

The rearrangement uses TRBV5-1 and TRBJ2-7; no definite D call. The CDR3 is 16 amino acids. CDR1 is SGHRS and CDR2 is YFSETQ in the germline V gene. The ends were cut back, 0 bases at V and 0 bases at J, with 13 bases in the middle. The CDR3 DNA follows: TGCGCCAGCAGCTTGGCGTTCTCAGCATCCTCCTACGAGCAGTACTTC. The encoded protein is CASSLAFSASSYEQYF.

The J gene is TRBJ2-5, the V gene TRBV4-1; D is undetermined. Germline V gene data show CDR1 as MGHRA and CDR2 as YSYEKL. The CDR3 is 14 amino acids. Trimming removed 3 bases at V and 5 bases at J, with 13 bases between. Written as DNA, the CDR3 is TGCGCCAGCAGCCAGACGAGAATCGAGGAGACCCAGTACTTC. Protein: CASSQTRIEETQYF.

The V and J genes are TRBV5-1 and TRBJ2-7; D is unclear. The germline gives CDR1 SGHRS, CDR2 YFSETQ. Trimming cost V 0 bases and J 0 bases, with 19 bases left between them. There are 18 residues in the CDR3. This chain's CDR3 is CASSLAAPTTLYSYEQYF. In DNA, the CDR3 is TGCGCCAGCAGCTTGGCCGCACCGACAACACTTTACTCCTACGAGCAGTACTTC.